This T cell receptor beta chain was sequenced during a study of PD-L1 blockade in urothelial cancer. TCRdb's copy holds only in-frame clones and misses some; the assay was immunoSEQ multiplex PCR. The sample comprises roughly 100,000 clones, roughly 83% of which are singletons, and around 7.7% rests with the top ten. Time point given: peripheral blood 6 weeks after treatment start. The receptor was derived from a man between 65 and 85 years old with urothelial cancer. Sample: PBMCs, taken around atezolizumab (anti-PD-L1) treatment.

CDR3 bases: TGTGCCACCCTTTACAGGGGAGAGAGCACAGATACGCAGTATTTT. Its translation: CATLYRGESTDTQYF. This rearrangement joins TRBV6-1 to TRBJ2-3; 7 bases are shared with TRBD1. Germline V CDR1 and CDR2: MNHNS, SASEGT. Germline trimming cut 10 bases from V and 0 bases from J; bases unmatched to any gene: 10. This CDR3 has 15 amino acids.